Sequencing of this TCR beta chain was carried out in a study of T cells in Graves' hyperthyroidism and ophthalmopathy. Template material for amplifying TCR beta CDR3 regions consisted of RNA transcripts. With the HTBI primer set, the TCR CDR3 went through a first round of RT-PCR. One entry per CDR3 protein, called by TCRdb with MiXCR from the multiplex PCR reads. The sample carries about 410,000 distinct CDR3 sequences, about 15% recorded once. At least ten counts were recorded for this clonotype. V dropped 5 bases and J dropped 5 bases, with 12 bases sitting between them. The CDR3 contains 14 residues. The germline V gene has CDR1 PRHDT and CDR2 FYEKMQ (reference sequence).

The V call is TRBV13, the J call TRBJ1-4; D perhaps matches TRBD1 (6 bases). The specimen was blood. The source of this sequence is a woman under 40 with Graves' ophthalmopathy. The CDR3 DNA follows: TGTGCCAGCAGCACCAGAGGGGGAAATGAAAAACTGTTTTTT. Translation gives CASSTRGGNEKLFF.